This TCR beta chain was recovered during a study of shared clonotypes between healthy human individuals. General study results and limits: An anticipated effect of sequencing depth on clonotype sharing among donors was recognized. It was the non-shared clonotypes that had lower generation probabilities than clonotypes shared by all four donors. Few donors limited the genetic and exposure-history diversity represented.

Naive CD4+ cells were CD45RA-selected; the remaining cells were memory. Comment on this clone: Its antigen is as yet unknown.

Profiled with immunoSEQ multiplex PCR; TCRdb holds only in-frame clones, not every one. The sample has approximately 700,000 clones; approximately 73% are singletons. CDR3 size: 16 residues. J lost 7 bases, V lost 4 bases, and 11 bases had no gene match. Germline CDR1 reads SGHRS; CDR2 reads YFSETQ. Sequenced sample: memory CD4+ T cells sorted from blood. The subset was: CD45RA-negative fraction. The chain is built from TRBV5-1 and TRBJ1-4; 9 bases align to TRBD1. The clonotype was recovered from a young woman in good health. CDR3 amino acids: CASSRIGGTGSEKLFF. The CDR3 DNA sequence: TGCGCCAGCAGCCGAATTGGGGGGACAGGGAGTGAAAAACTGTTTTTT.